This T cell receptor beta chain was sequenced for a study of blood T cell repertoires in COVID-19. About the study: The United States, Italy and Spain provided the acute and convalescent COVID-19 samples.

Original analysis: The authors estimated nucleated cell counts from reference gene primer amplification. Assay: immunoSEQ multiplex PCR; the TCRdb copy retains only in-frame clones and omits some. D and trimming come from the DNA, and the V and J calls and clone size come from that table. The profile shows 95,000 to 100,000 clones, approximately 84% of them singletons. Sequenced: peripheral blood. The receptor's source is a woman between 55 and 75 years old with acute or convalescent COVID-19.

The CDR3 DNA follows: TGCGCCAGCAGCTTGGATTGGCGGGGGCAGGAGACCCAGTACTTC. It is translated as CASSLDWRGQETQYF. This chain connects TRBV5-1 to TRBJ2-5; D possibly corresponds to TRBD2 (7 bases). Germline CDR1 is SGHRS and CDR2 is YFSETQ. V shed 0 bases and J shed 5 bases, with 14 bases lying between them. CDR3 size: 15 residues. Together with reference TRBV5-1 and TRBJ2-5, the CDR3 gives the full variable domain: KAGVTQTPRYLIKTRGQQVTLSCSPISGHRSVSWYQQTPGQGLQFLFEYFSETQRNKGNFPGRFSGRQFSNSRSEMNVSTLELGDSALYLCASSLDWRGQETQYFGPGTRLLVL.